The source of this T cell receptor beta chain is a study of blood T cells in healthy people across ages. Study-wide results and caveats: Unknown donor CMV status possibly confounded expanded clonotype changes.

The V end lost 7 bases, the J end lost 7 bases, and 16 bases lay between the germline ends. This CDR3 has 13 residues. The V gene's germline CDR1 is MNHEY and CDR2 SVGEGT. In its sample, this clonotype was seen a few times. The antigen remains unidentified. Russia was home to the donors, healthy Caucasian individuals aged roughly 6 to 90. Samples had at least 7 million PBMCs isolated from them. With a J-beta primer mix and a sample-barcoded 5' primer, a second PCR ran about 7 to 11 cycles. Carrying 12 random nucleotides, a template-switch adaptor labeled each individual cDNA molecule. TCRdb reanalysed the 5' RACE reads using MiXCR and keeps one entry per CDR3 protein. The sample has approximately 1,700,000 distinct CDR3 sequences, approximately 40% seen once.

The chain is built from TRBV6-2 or TRBV6-3 and TRBJ1-1; tentatively, D is TRBD1 (6 bases). This clonotype was obtained from a human donor in good health. Sequencing was performed on blood. CDR3 protein: CASTEPGAGEAFF. CDR3 nucleotide sequence: TGTGCCAGCACCGAGCCGGGGGCTGGTGAAGCTTTCTTT.